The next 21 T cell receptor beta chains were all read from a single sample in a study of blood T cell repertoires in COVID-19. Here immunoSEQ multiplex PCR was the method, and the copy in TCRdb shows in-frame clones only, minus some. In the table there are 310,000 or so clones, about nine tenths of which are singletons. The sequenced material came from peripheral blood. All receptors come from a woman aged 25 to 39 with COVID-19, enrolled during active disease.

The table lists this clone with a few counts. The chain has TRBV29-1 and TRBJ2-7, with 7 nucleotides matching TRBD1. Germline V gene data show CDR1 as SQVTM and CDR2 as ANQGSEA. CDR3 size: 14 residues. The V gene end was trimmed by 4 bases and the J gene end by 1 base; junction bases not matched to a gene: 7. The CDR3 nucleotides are TGCAGCGTTGCAGCCACAGGGGATTCCTACGAGCAGTACTTC. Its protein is CSVAATGDSYEQYF.

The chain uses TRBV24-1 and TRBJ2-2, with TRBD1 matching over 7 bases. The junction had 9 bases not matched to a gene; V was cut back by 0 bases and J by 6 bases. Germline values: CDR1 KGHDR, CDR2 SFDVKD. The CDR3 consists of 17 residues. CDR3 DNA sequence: TGTGCCACCAGTGATTTGCAGGCGACAGGGAAGGCCGGGGAGCTGTTTTTT. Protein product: CATSDLQATGKAGELFF.

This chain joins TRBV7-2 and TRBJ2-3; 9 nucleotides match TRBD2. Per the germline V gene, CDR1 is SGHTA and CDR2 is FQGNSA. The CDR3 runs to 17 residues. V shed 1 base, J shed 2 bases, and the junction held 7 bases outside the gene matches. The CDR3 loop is CASSLVPAGGHTDTQYF. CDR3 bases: TGTGCCAGCAGCTTAGTTCCAGCGGGAGGACACACAGATACGCAGTATTTT.

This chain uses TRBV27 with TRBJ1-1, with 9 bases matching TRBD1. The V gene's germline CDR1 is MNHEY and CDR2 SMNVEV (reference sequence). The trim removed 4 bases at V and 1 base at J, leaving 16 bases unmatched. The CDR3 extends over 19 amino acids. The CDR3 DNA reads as TGTGCCAGCAGTTCCTTCCCCGGGACAGGGAGAGGGGAGAACACTGAAGCTTTCTTT. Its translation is CASSSFPGTGRGENTEAFF.

The CDR3 here is CASSFGDRSYEQYF. As DNA, the CDR3 is TGCGCCAGCAGCTTCGGAGACAGGAGTTACGAGCAGTACTTC. The chain joins TRBV5-1 to TRBJ2-7; tentatively, D is TRBD1 (6 bases). The germline V gene has CDR1 SGHRS and CDR2 YFSETQ. The V and J ends lost 2 bases and 4 bases respectively, with 13 bases between them. The CDR3 totals 14 residues.

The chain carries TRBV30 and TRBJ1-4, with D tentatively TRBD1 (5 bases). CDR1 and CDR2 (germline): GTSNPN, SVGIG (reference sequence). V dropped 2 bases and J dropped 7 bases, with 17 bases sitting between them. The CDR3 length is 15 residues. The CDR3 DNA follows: TGTGCCTGGAGTCCCTTCGGGGGTATGGGTGAAAAACTGTTTTTT. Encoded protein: CAWSPFGGMGEKLFF.

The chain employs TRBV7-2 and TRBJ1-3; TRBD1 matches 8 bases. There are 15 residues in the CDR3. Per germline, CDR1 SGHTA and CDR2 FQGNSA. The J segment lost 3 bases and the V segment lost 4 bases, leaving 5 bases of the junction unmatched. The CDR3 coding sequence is TGTGCCAGCAGCTGGGCTGGACAGGGTGGAAACACCATATATTTT. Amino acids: CASSWAGQGGNTIYF.

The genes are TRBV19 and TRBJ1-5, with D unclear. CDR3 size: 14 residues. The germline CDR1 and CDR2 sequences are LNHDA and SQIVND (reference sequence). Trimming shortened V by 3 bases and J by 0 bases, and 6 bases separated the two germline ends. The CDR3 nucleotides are TGTGCCAGTAGTATGTCCATTAGCAATCAGCCCCAGCATTTT. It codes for CASSMSISNQPQHF.

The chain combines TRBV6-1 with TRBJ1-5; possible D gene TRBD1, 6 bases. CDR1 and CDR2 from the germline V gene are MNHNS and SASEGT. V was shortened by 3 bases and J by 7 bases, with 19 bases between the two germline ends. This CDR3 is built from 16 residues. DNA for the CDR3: TGTGCCAGCAGTGACCCACAGGGCCCGGCCGCCCAGCCCCAGCATTTT. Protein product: CASSDPQGPAAQPQHF.

CDR3 nucleotide sequence: TGTGCCAGCAGCTGGGAGAATTCACCCCTCCACTTT. Protein product: CASSWENSPLHF. The V call is TRBV13, the J call TRBJ1-6, with unresolved D. This CDR3 contains 12 residues. V was pared by 4 bases and J by 7 bases, with 5 bases between. Germline V gives CDR1 PRHDT, CDR2 FYEKMQ (reference sequence).

The CDR3 nucleotides read TGTGCCAGCAGGCCCTTCCGCGACAGGGTCTACGAGCAGTACTTC. Translating it yields CASRPFRDRVYEQYF. V gene TRBV6-5 combines with J gene TRBJ2-7; 7 bases map to TRBD1. Germline trimming cut 6 bases from V and 3 bases from J; bases unmatched to any gene: 11. CDR1 and CDR2 from the germline V gene are MNHEY and SVGAGI. The CDR3 totals 15 residues.

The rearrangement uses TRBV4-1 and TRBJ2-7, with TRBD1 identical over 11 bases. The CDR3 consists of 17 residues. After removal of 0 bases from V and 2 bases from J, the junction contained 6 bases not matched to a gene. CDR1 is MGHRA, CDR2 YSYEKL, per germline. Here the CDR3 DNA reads TGCGCCAGCAGCCAAGATGTTGGGGGACAGGGGGCCTACGAGCAGTACTTC. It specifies CASSQDVGGQGAYEQYF.

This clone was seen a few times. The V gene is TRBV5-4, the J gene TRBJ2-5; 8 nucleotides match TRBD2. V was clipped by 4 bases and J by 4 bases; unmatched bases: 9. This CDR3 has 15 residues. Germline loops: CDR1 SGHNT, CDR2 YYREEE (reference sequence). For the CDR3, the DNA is TGTGCCAGCAGCGGGAGAGTCGGGGGGGGAGAGACCCAGTACTTC. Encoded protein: CASSGRVGGGETQYF.

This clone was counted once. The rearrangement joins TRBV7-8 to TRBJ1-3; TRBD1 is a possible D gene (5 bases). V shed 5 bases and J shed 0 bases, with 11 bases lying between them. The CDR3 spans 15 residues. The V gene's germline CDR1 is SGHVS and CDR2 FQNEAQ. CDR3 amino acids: CASSGGYISGNTIYF. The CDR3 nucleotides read TGTGCCAGCAGCGGGGGGTACATCTCTGGAAACACCATATATTTT.

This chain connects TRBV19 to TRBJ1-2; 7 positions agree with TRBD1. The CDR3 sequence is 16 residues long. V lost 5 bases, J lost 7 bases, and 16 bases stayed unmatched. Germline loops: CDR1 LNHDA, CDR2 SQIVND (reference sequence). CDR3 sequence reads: CASSSGTAPTRGGYTF. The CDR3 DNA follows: TGTGCCAGTAGTTCCGGGACAGCTCCCACCCGAGGTGGCTACACCTTC. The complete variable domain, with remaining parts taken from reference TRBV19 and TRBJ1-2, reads DGGITQSPKYLFRKEGQNVTLSCEQNLNHDAMYWYRQDPGQGLRLIYYSQIVNDFQKGDIAEGYSVSREKKESFPLTVTSAQKNPTAFYLCASSSGTAPTRGGYTFGSGTRLTVV.

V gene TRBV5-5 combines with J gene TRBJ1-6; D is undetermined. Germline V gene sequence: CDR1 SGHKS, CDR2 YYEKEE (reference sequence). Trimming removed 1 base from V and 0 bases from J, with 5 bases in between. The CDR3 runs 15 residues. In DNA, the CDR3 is TGTGCCAGCAGCTTGAGCGCCTCCTATAATTCACCCCTCCACTTT. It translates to CASSLSASYNSPLHF.

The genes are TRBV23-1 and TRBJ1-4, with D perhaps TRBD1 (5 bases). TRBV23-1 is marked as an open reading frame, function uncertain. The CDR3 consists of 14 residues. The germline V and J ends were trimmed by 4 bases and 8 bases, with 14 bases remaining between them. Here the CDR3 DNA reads TGCGCCAGCAGTCTACGGCAGGGTGAGGAAAAACTGTTTTTT. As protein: CASSLRQGEEKLFF.

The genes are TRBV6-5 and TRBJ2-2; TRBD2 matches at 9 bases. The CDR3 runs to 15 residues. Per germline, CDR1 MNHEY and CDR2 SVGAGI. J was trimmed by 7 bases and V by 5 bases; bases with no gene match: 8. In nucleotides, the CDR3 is TGTGCCAGCAGTAGGGGCGGGAGGGCCCTCGGGGAGCTGTTTTTT. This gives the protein CASSRGGRALGELFF.

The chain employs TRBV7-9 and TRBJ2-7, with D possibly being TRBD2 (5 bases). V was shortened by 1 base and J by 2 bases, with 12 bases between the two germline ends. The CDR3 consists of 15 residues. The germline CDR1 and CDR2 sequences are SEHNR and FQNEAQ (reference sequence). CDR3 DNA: TGTGCCAGCAGCTTAGATATAGCGAAAACCTACGAGCAGTACTTC. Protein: CASSLDIAKTYEQYF.

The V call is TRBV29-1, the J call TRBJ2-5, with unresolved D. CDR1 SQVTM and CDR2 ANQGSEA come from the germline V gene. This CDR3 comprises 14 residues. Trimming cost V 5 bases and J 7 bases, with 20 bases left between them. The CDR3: CSVPPAAFYGTQYF. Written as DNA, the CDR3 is TGCAGCGTTCCCCCGGCGGCCTTTTATGGGACCCAGTACTTC.

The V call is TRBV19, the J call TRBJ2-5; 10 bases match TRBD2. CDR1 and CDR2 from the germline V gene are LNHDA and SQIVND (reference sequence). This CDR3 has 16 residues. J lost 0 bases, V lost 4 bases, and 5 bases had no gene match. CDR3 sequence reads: CASSTSGRAYQETQYF. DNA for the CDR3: TGTGCCAGTAGTACCAGCGGGAGGGCGTACCAAGAGACCCAGTACTTC. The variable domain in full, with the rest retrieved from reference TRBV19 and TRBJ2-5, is DGGITQSPKYLFRKEGQNVTLSCEQNLNHDAMYWYRQDPGQGLRLIYYSQIVNDFQKGDIAEGYSVSREKKESFPLTVTSAQKNPTAFYLCASSTSGRAYQETQYFGPGTRLLVL.